This passage covers 26 T cell receptor beta chains from one sample sequenced in a study of blood T cell repertoires in COVID-19. Sequenced by immunoSEQ multiplex PCR; TCRdb stores in-frame clones only, minus some. The table lists about 140,000 clones, around 82% of them singletons, with more than 7% in the top ten. Sequenced material: peripheral blood. The receptors here all came from a human donor in a cohort sampled during active COVID-19.

V is TRBV5-6 and J is TRBJ1-1; unclear D gene. The CDR3 extends over 16 amino acids. Between the trimmed V and J ends, which lost 5 bases and 2 bases, there was a span of 19 bases. Germline V gives CDR1 SGHDT, CDR2 YYEEEE. The DNA of the CDR3 is TGTGCCAGCAGTATTCCGAAGACGGGAAGCAACACTGAAGCTTTCTTT. Amino acid sequence: CASSIPKTGSNTEAFF.

There are a few counts of this clone. The chain has TRBV7-3 and TRBJ2-5, with D possibly TRBD1 on 6 matching bases. Germline V gene data show CDR1 as SGHTA and CDR2 as FQGTGA. V lost 5 bases, J lost 5 bases, and 18 bases lay in between. The CDR3 loop spans 15 amino acids. The DNA for the CDR3 is TGTGCCAGCAGCGCTAGAGGGCGCCAGGGGGAGACCCAGTACTTC. It yields the protein CASSARGRQGETQYF.

The chain links TRBV4-2 to TRBJ2-7, with 11 bases fitting TRBD1. The CDR3 is 17 amino acids. V dropped 3 bases and J dropped 4; count of bases not matched to a gene: 11. Per the germline V gene, CDR1 is LGHNA and CDR2 is YNFKEQ. CDR3 sequence (DNA): TGTGCCAGCAGCCAGACTCACCCGGGGACAGGGGGATACGAGCAGTACTTC. Translation: CASSQTHPGTGGYEQYF.

CDR3 residues: CASSGGGQHTYEQYF. In DNA, the CDR3 is TGTGCCAGCAGCGGAGGGGGACAGCACACCTACGAGCAGTACTTC. V and J are TRBV5-4 and TRBJ2-7; D perhaps matches TRBD1 (7 bases). Germline values: CDR1 SGHNT, CDR2 YYREEE (reference sequence). The CDR3 covers 15 residues. V gave up 4 bases and J gave up 2 bases, with 16 bases separating them.

The V call is TRBV9, the J call TRBJ1-1; D remains ambiguous. Germline-derived CDR1 and CDR2 are SGDLS and YYNGEE. The CDR3 spans 15 residues. Trimming cost V 0 bases and J 8 bases, with 17 bases left between them. CDR3 coding DNA: TGTGCCAGCAGCGTAGAAGGCACCCCAAGGAGGGAAGCTTTCTTT. Residues: CASSVEGTPRREAFF.

V usage is TRBV5-6 and J usage is TRBJ2-2; the match to TRBD2 covers 13 bases. There are 18 residues in the CDR3. J gave up 2 bases and V 4 bases, and 8 bases lay outside the gene matches. CDR1 is SGHDT, CDR2 YYEEEE, per germline. The CDR3 spells CASSPGLAGALNTGELFF. CDR3 nucleotides: TGTGCCAGCAGCCCAGGACTAGCGGGGGCCCTAAACACCGGGGAGCTGTTTTTT.

This chain connects TRBV6-1 to TRBJ1-2, with 9 bases fitting TRBD1. The ends lost 1 base at V and 6 bases at J; junction bases unmatched: 9. Germline CDR1 reads MNHNS; CDR2 reads SASEGT. The CDR3 consists of 16 residues. This CDR3 is CASSEGDREVLHGYTF. As DNA, the CDR3 is TGTGCCAGCAGTGAAGGGGACAGGGAGGTTCTTCATGGCTACACCTTC.

This clone was picked up a small number of times. The V and J genes are TRBV5-1 and TRBJ2-5; D is unclear. The CDR3 totals 16 residues. V was trimmed by 0 bases and J by 1 base, leaving 13 bases between them. Germline loops: CDR1 SGHRS, CDR2 YFSETQ. The CDR3: CASSLGDFASQETQYF. In DNA form, the CDR3 reads TGCGCCAGCAGCTTGGGAGATTTCGCCTCCCAAGAGACCCAGTACTTC.

This rearrangement joins TRBV5-1 to TRBJ1-1, with D perhaps matching TRBD1 (5 bases). Between the trimmed V and J ends, which lost 7 bases and 4 bases, there was a span of 23 bases. Germline loops: CDR1 SGHRS, CDR2 YFSETQ. The CDR3 is made up of 16 amino acids. The CDR3 spells CASLRGSGVPSTEAFF. DNA of the CDR3: TGCGCCAGCTTACGGGGGAGCGGGGTTCCGAGCACTGAAGCTTTCTTT.

V and J are TRBV5-5 and TRBJ1-5, with D uncertain. CDR3 length: 13 amino acids. V dropped 2 bases and J dropped 7 bases, with 10 bases sitting between them. Germline loops: CDR1 SGHKS, CDR2 YYEKEE (reference sequence). This CDR3 is CASSFAREQPQHF. CDR3 nucleotides: TGTGCCAGCAGCTTTGCGCGAGAGCAGCCCCAGCATTTT.

This clone came up a few times. This chain uses TRBV6-6 with TRBJ1-3, with 9 nucleotides matching TRBD1. The CDR3 runs to 15 residues. CDR1 is MNHNY and CDR2 is SVGAGI in the germline V gene (reference sequence). J was trimmed by 3 bases and V by 2 bases; bases with no gene match: 2. The CDR3 here is CASSYGTGYGNTIYF. In DNA form, the CDR3 reads TGTGCCAGCAGTTACGGGACAGGGTATGGAAACACCATATATTTT.

The V and J genes are TRBV9 and TRBJ1-1; 9 nucleotides align to TRBD1. The ends lost 4 bases at V and 1 base at J; junction bases unmatched: 5. The CDR3 is made up of 15 amino acids. CDR1 and CDR2 from the germline V gene are SGDLS and YYNGEE. The CDR3 here is CASSITGGGNTEAFF. CDR3 coding DNA: TGTGCCAGCAGCATTACAGGGGGCGGGAACACTGAAGCTTTCTTT.

Comments on this clone: Other nucleotide sequences from this sample produce the same CDR3. The CDR3, as DNA: TGCGCCAGCAGCTTGGCCGGACAGGGTGGCACCGGGGAGCTGTTTTTT. Protein: CASSLAGQGGTGELFF. This chain uses TRBV5-1 with TRBJ2-2; 8 bases fit TRBD1. V was clipped by 0 bases and J by 4 bases; unmatched bases: 5. The V gene's germline CDR1 is SGHRS and CDR2 YFSETQ. This CDR3 comprises 16 residues.

The chain recombines TRBV9 with TRBJ2-2, with D possibly matching TRBD1 (6 bases). The CDR3 spans 14 residues. Trimming removed 4 bases at V and 7 bases at J, with 14 bases between. CDR1 is SGDLS and CDR2 is YYNGEE in the germline V gene. CDR3 loop: CASSPIMTGGELFF. In DNA, the CDR3 is TGTGCCAGCAGCCCAATTATGACAGGCGGGGAGCTGTTTTTT.

The chain is built from TRBV24-1 and TRBJ1-2; no clear D gene. CDR3 size: 15 residues. The germline gives CDR1 KGHDR, CDR2 SFDVKD. The V and J ends lost 3 bases and 6 bases respectively, with 16 bases between them. CDR3 residues: CATSDTPGISDGYTF. The CDR3 nucleotides are TGTGCCACCAGTGATACCCCAGGAATATCGGATGGCTACACCTTC.

The genes are TRBV19 and TRBJ1-2; no clear D. V lost 7 bases to trimming and J lost 2 bases, with 5 bases between them. This CDR3 is 11 amino acids long. Germline CDR1 reads LNHDA; CDR2 reads SQIVND (reference sequence). CDR3 nucleotide sequence: TGTGCCAGTACACAAAACTATGGCTACACCTTC. The encoded protein is CASTQNYGYTF.

V and J are TRBV19 and TRBJ2-2, with 9 bases that match TRBD1. This CDR3 has 14 residues. CDR1 and CDR2 (germline): LNHDA, SQIVND (reference sequence). The V segment lost 7 bases and the J segment 3 bases; nucleotides outside the gene matches: 3. For the CDR3, the DNA is TGTGCCAGTACGGGGACAGGGCACACCGGGGAGCTGTTTTTT. Translating gives CASTGTGHTGELFF.

This sequence joins TRBV7-9 and TRBJ2-1; TRBD2 aligns across 14 bases. After removal of 1 base from V and 8 bases from J, the junction contained 4 bases not matched to a gene. Germline V gene lookup returns CDR1 SEHNR and CDR2 FQNEAQ (reference sequence). The CDR3 spans 16 residues. The CDR3 here is CASSLGLAGGPDEQFF. The CDR3 DNA reads TGTGCCAGCAGCTTAGGACTAGCGGGGGGGCCGGATGAGCAGTTCTTC.

The chain couples TRBV19 to TRBJ1-3; D is ambiguous. The V and J ends lost 7 bases and 2 bases respectively, with 15 bases between them. Germline V gene sequence: CDR1 LNHDA, CDR2 SQIVND (reference sequence). The CDR3 totals 15 residues. The CDR3 sequence is CASKSSGLAGNTIYF. The CDR3 coding sequence is TGTGCCAGTAAAAGCTCCGGTCTGGCTGGAAACACCATATATTTT.

Concerning this clone: The same CDR3 can be traced to other DNA sequences in this sample. The chain links TRBV5-1 to TRBJ2-3; unclear D gene. V dropped 5 bases and J dropped 0 bases, with 13 bases sitting between them. Germline CDR1 reads SGHRS; CDR2 reads YFSETQ. This CDR3 contains 15 residues. The CDR3 DNA reads as TGCGCCAGCAGTCTGTCGTATCGGAGCACAGATACGCAGTATTTT. This gives the protein CASSLSYRSTDTQYF.

The chain couples TRBV5-6 to TRBJ2-7, with 9 positions matching TRBD1. The CDR3 runs 14 residues. Germline loops: CDR1 SGHDT, CDR2 YYEEEE. The junction had 6 bases not matched to a gene; V was cut back by 4 bases and J by 4 bases. The CDR3 DNA follows: TGTGCCAGCAGCGCCGGACAGGGGTGGTACGAGCAGTACTTC. Its translation: CASSAGQGWYEQYF.

The V and J genes are TRBV18 and TRBJ1-4; the D is unclear. This CDR3 is 13 amino acids long. Deletions cut 2 bases from V and 7 bases from J, with 8 bases between. In germline, CDR1 is KGHSH, CDR2 LQKENI. The CDR3 protein is CASSPNGVEKLFF. In nucleotides, the CDR3 is TGTGCCAGCTCACCAAACGGAGTTGAAAAACTGTTTTTT.

The CDR3 region is CASSLRDSRTDTQYF. For the CDR3, the DNA is TGTGCCAGCAGTCTCCGGGACTCCCGCACAGATACGCAGTATTTT. This chain joins TRBV3-1 (or the pseudogene TRBV3-2) and TRBJ2-3; D might be TRBD2 (6 bases). V was pared by 6 bases and J by 1 base, with 14 bases between. The CDR3 is 15 amino acids. Germline loops: CDR1 LGHDT, CDR2 YNNKEL (reference sequence).

This chain connects TRBV5-1 to TRBJ2-7; D may be TRBD2 (5 bases). The ends were cut back, 4 bases at V and 5 bases at J, with 19 bases in the middle. The CDR3 extends over 15 amino acids. The V gene's germline CDR1 is SGHRS and CDR2 YFSETQ. This CDR3 is CASSPGLTLEDEQYF. CDR3 nucleotides: TGCGCCAGCAGCCCCGGACTGACTCTCGAGGACGAGCAGTACTTC.

This sequence joins TRBV19 and TRBJ1-2, with D possibly being TRBD1 (6 bases). The germline V gene has CDR1 LNHDA and CDR2 SQIVND (reference sequence). This CDR3 comprises 14 residues. The ends were cut back, 7 bases at V and 6 bases at J, with 18 bases in the middle. CDR3 in DNA: TGTGCCAGTAAGGATGCGGGGGCAACGAATGGCTACACCTTC. As protein: CASKDAGATNGYTF. Looking up the rest from reference TRBV19 and TRBJ1-2 gives the full variable domain: DGGITQSPKYLFRKEGQNVTLSCEQNLNHDAMYWYRQDPGQGLRLIYYSQIVNDFQKGDIAEGYSVSREKKESFPLTVTSAQKNPTAFYLCASKDAGATNGYTFGSGTRLTVV.

The chain uses TRBV18 and TRBJ2-3; TRBD2 matches 7 bases. CDR3 size: 14 residues. J lost 2 bases, V lost 5 bases, and 4 bases had no gene match. Germline V gene sequence: CDR1 KGHSH, CDR2 LQKENI. The CDR3 DNA sequence: TGTGCCAGCTCAGGGGACTACGACACAGATACGCAGTATTTT. This codes for CASSGDYDTDTQYF.